Only one count was recorded for the clone carrying this TCR beta chain. As yet, its antigen is unknown. This sample stems from a study of cytomegalovirus exposure and HLA in healthy donors. General study points: Later on, a genetic analysis was performed. It linked a missense variant in DCLRE1C with V- and J-gene trimming of TCR beta. Accounts indicate the classifier identified cytomegalovirus status with strong specificity and sensitivity. Presence/absence analyses assumed roughly uniform sequencing depth across donors.

PCR employed 60 Vbeta and 13 Jbeta primers. Repertoires were generated with immunoSEQ multiplex PCR, while TCRdb's copy carries only in-frame clones and drops some. The sample yields approximately 170,000 clones, 82% seen once. These donors counted as nominally healthy when sampled, but unrecorded immune exposures were likely. This receptor was identified in a male donor in good health and CMV-seronegative. The sequencing input was PBMCs.

The CDR3 loop is CASSPPRRENTEAFF. The CDR3 DNA reads as TGTGCCAGCTCACCACCTCGACGGGAGAACACTGAAGCTTTCTTT. The rearrangement joins TRBV18 to TRBJ1-1; D gene unclear. This CDR3 comprises 15 residues. Germline V gives CDR1 KGHSH, CDR2 LQKENI. V was shortened by 0 bases and J by 1 base, with 9 bases between the two germline ends.